The entry below describes one T cell receptor (beta chain). The target antigen is unknown. V was cut by 11 bases and J by 0 bases, with 11 bases left in between. The CDR3 totals 12 residues. Germline V gives CDR1 SEHNR, CDR2 FQNEAQ (reference sequence). Only in-frame clones appear in the TCRdb table, and some are missing; sequencing was by immunoSEQ multiplex PCR. The profile covers 50,000 to 65,000 clones, with 90% to 97% appearing a single time and 1% to 1.5% taken by the ten largest. This record comes from a study of cytomegalovirus exposure and HLA in healthy donors. Findings and limits, study-wide: Rarity characterized most TCR sequences, yet some public TCRs appeared in many donors. Through in vitro validation, a few CMV-associated chains were shown to be specific for CMV antigens. Altogether, more than 150 TCR beta chains were recorded as cytomegalovirus-associated.

The chain combines TRBV7-9 with TRBJ2-7; D might be TRBD2 (6 bases). The TCR originated in a woman between 18 and 29 years old in good health and CMV-seronegative. Material for sequencing was PBMCs. The CDR3 is CAAEGPSYEQYF. CDR3 DNA: TGTGCCGCGGAGGGTCCCTCCTACGAGCAGTACTTC.